Sequencing of this TCR beta chain was carried out in a study of T cell responses to AZD1222 COVID-19 vaccine. Study-level results: Among those given AZD1222, only five or six were seropositive at baseline. Across spike, vaccine-associated CD4 TCRs were found, dominant at 160-218 and 743-854. None of the repertoires were sampled until the peak T cell response had passed. When two AZD1222 doses had been given, Spike-specific TCR breadth and depth rose.

Assay: immunoSEQ multiplex PCR; the TCRdb copy retains only in-frame clones and omits some. The sample records about 180,000 clones, around 88% being singletons. Note on this clone: The target antigen is unknown.

The V gene lost 2 bases and the J gene lost 12 bases, with 11 bases spanning the gap. The CDR3 extends over 12 amino acids. Germline assignment: CDR1 MNHNY and CDR2 SVGAGI (reference sequence). The TCR sequence derives from an adult who received the AZD1222 COVID-19 vaccine. The rearrangement uses TRBV6-6 and TRBJ2-1; D possibly matches TRBD1 or TRBD2 (5 bases each). Sequencing was performed on peripheral blood, taken 28 days after the second AZD1222 dose. Here the CDR3 reads CASSYPQGVQFF. The CDR3, as DNA: TGTGCCAGCAGTTACCCCCAGGGAGTGCAGTTCTTC.